Listed below are T cell receptor beta chains from one sample, sequenced in a study of cytomegalovirus exposure and HLA in healthy donors. Some clones are missing from TCRdb's copy, which holds only in-frame ones; the method was immunoSEQ multiplex PCR. This sample's table reports just over 150,000 clones. The sample comprised PBMCs. These receptors were collected from an older woman in good health and CMV-seronegative. The CDR3 runs from the conserved cysteine through the conserved F or W. Fields, in order: D gene, V gene, J gene, CDR3 length, CDR3 DNA, CDR3 protein. A D gene is named only where the DNA matches it firmly.

>TRBD1|TRBV7-6|TRBJ1-4|17
TGTGCCAGCAGCTTAGCCGGGACAGGGAGACGGGATGAAAAACTGTTTTTT
CASSLAGTGRRDEKLFF
>TRBD2|TRBV10-3|TRBJ2-3|15
TGTGCCATCAGTGGGCTAGCGGGTCGCACAGATACGCAGTATTTT
CAISGLAGRTDTQYF
>TRBD1|TRBV6-5|TRBJ1-2|14
TGTGCCAGCAGCGATCTACAGGGGAACTATGGCTACACCTTC
CASSDLQGNYGYTF
>.|TRBV19|TRBJ1-1|12
TGTGCCAGTAGTATACGGAGTAGGGAGGCTTTCTTT
CASSIRSREAFF
>.|TRBV7-8|TRBJ1-1|16
TGTGCCAGCAGCGGCCGGGACATCGCCATGAACACTGAAGCTTTCTTT
CASSGRDIAMNTEAFF
>.|TRBV7-9|TRBJ2-5|13
TGTGCCAGCAGCTTGACTCCTCAAGAGACCCAGTACTTC
CASSLTPQETQYF
>.|TRBV5-1|TRBJ1-2|14
TGCGCCAGCAGCCCTTACGGGGGGGACTATGGCTACACCTTC
CASSPYGGDYGYTF
>TRBD2|TRBV29-1|TRBJ2-7|16
TGCAGCGCTGTGGGGCTAGCGGGAGTCTTCTCCTACGAGCAGTACTTC
CSAVGLAGVFSYEQYF
>.|TRBV2|TRBJ2-2|13
TGTGCCAGCAGTGAACGTCTGTCCGGGGAGCTGTTTTTT
CASSERLSGELFF
>.|TRBV6-6|TRBJ2-1|12
TGTGCCAGCAGTTACTCGGGGCGAGGGCAGTTCTTC
CASSYSGRGQFF
>TRBD2|TRBV27|TRBJ2-5|17
TGTGCCAGCAGTTCCCCGACTAGCGGGAGGGCCAGGGAGACCCAGTACTTC
CASSSPTSGRARETQYF
>.|TRBV29-1|TRBJ2-3|14
TGCAGCGTTGAGACCTCTACTAGAACAGATACGCAGTATTTT
CSVETSTRTDTQYF
>TRBD1|TRBV19|TRBJ1-5|18
TGTGCCAGTAGTATAGCTATTGGGACAGTTTATAGCAATCAGCCCCAGCATTTT
CASSIAIGTVYSNQPQHF
>TRBD1|TRBV15|TRBJ2-7|17
TGTGCCACCAGCAGATCACAGGGGACAGGTCAAAGTTACGAGCAGTACTTC
CATSRSQGTGQSYEQYF
>.|TRBV2|TRBJ2-7|15
TGTGCCAGCAGTGAAGAGGGGGGGCTCCCCTACGAGCAGTACTTC
CASSEEGGLPYEQYF
>TRBD2|TRBV15|TRBJ2-3|16
TGTGCCACCAGCGGTCTAGCGGGGGGACCCACAGATACGCAGTATTTT
CATSGLAGGPTDTQYF
>.|TRBV11-2|TRBJ2-2|16
TGTGCCAGCAGCTCCCCCTGGGGAGTAGGGACCGGGGAGCTGTTTTTT
CASSSPWGVGTGELFF
>.|TRBV7-2|TRBJ1-2|15
TGTGCCAGCAGCCCGGGGGGCCCCCTAAGCTATGGCTACACCTTC
CASSPGGPLSYGYTF
>TRBD1|TRBV29-1|TRBJ1-1|13
TGCAGCGTTTCTCATTTAGGGACAGGGGTCCCTTTCTTT
CSVSHLGTGVPFF
>.|TRBV10-3|TRBJ2-5|13
TGTGCCATCAGTGTTGCAGGGGAAGAGACCCAGTACTTC
CAISVAGEETQYF
>.|TRBV5-1|TRBJ1-2|16
TGCGCCAGCAGCTTAAGTACAACAGGACCAATTTATGGCTACACCTTC
CASSLSTTGPIYGYTF
>.|TRBV5-1|TRBJ1-2|16
TGCGCCAGCAGCTTGGCACAGGGCCTTGGGAACTATGGCTACACCTTC
CASSLAQGLGNYGYTF
>.|TRBV18|TRBJ1-4|15
TGTGCCAGCTCACCACCGGCGGCTCTCAATGAAAAACTGTTTTTT
CASSPPAALNEKLFF
>.|TRBV10-3|TRBJ1-1|13
TGTGCCATAACCGCACAGGGAAACACTGAAGCTTTCTTT
CAITAQGNTEAFF
>TRBD1|TRBV7-6|TRBJ2-1|16
TGTGCCAGCAGTTACACCCGGGACAGGGGGCGCGGTGAGCAGTTCTTC
CASSYTRDRGRGEQFF
>TRBD1|TRBV4-1|TRBJ1-1|16
TGCGCCAGCAGCCAAGGGGCACAGGGGGTCTTCACTGAAGCTTTCTTT
CASSQGAQGVFTEAFF
>.|TRBV2|TRBJ1-3|13
TGTGCCAGCAGGGGGCAGACTGGAAACACCATATATTTT
CASRGQTGNTIYF
>.|TRBV5-1|TRBJ1-2|15
TGCGCCAGCAGCGGGACTGGAGGGTCAACTATGGCCTACACCTTC
CASSGTGGSTMAYTF
>TRBD1|TRBV2|TRBJ1-2|15
TGTGCCAGCATTTACCAGGGGGCGCGTAGCTATGGCTACACCTTC
CASIYQGARSYGYTF
>.|TRBV19|TRBJ1-6|16
TGTGCCAGCGCCCCGGGATCCCAGTCATATAATTCACCCCTCCACTTT
CASAPGSQSYNSPLHF
>.|TRBV5-4|TRBJ1-1|15
TGTGCCAGCAGCTCGGTGGGGGGATTAAACACTGAAGCTTTCTTT
CASSSVGGLNTEAFF
>.|TRBV10-2|TRBJ1-4|17
TGCGCCAGCAGTGGGGGTTTCCCGGGGGCAACTAATGAAAAACTGTTTTTT
CASSGGFPGATNEKLFF
>.|TRBV2|TRBJ1-1|13
TGTGCCAGCAGTGAAGAAACCGGGACTGAAGCTTTCTTT
CASSEETGTEAFF
>TRBD1|TRBV6-5|TRBJ1-5|14
TGTGCCAGCAGAACGGACAGGGAGAATCAGCCCCAGCATTTT
CASRTDRENQPQHF
>TRBD2|TRBV11-1|TRBJ2-1|19
TGTGCCAGCAGCTTAATCCCAATCACTAGCGGGAGGGCCTACAATGAGCAGTTCTTC
CASSLIPITSGRAYNEQFF
>TRBD2|TRBV25-1|TRBJ2-2|17
TGTGCCAGCAGTGATCGGGGACTAGCGGGAGGGACCGGGGAGCTGTTTTTT
CASSDRGLAGGTGELFF
>.|TRBV20-1|TRBJ1-1|10
TGCAGTGCTAGTCGAGTTGAAGCTTTCTTT
CSASRVEAFF
>.|TRBV14|TRBJ2-7|19
TGTGCCAGCAGCCAAGGGTTCACCCCGGACCGGGAGAGCTCCTACGAGCAGTACTTC
CASSQGFTPDRESSYEQYF
>TRBD2|TRBV10-2|TRBJ2-7|20
TGCGCCAGCAGTGAGTCGAGGGCTAGCGGGAGCTTCCCCACTTCCTACGAGCAGTACTTC
CASSESRASGSFPTSYEQYF
>.|TRBV14|TRBJ2-7|14
TGTGCCAGCAGCCAAGTCCGCGTTTTCGGCGAGCAGTACTTC
CASSQVRVFGEQYF
>TRBD1|TRBV5-1|TRBJ2-7|17
TGCGCCAGCAGCTTTTCTCCCCGGGACAGAATCACCTACGAGCAGTACTTC
CASSFSPRDRITYEQYF
>TRBD1|TRBV2|TRBJ1-5|14
TGTGCCAGCAGCCCACAGGGGGCCCGGGCGCCCCAGCATTTT
CASSPQGARAPQHF
>.|TRBV9|TRBJ1-1|16
TGTGCCAGCAGCGTAGGGGGGTTCAGGGGGAACACTGAAGCTTTCTTT
CASSVGGFRGNTEAFF
>.|TRBV2|TRBJ2-5|14
TGTGCCAGCACCCAGGACACGTACCAAGAGACCCAGTACTTC
CASTQDTYQETQYF
>TRBD2|TRBV7-3|TRBJ2-2|15
TGTGCCAGCAGTCCTGGGAGGGATGGCACCGGGGAGCTGTTTTTT
CASSPGRDGTGELFF
>.|TRBV18|TRBJ1-3|14
TGTGCCAGCTCACCGCAGGGGTCTGGAAACACCATATATTTT
CASSPQGSGNTIYF
>TRBD1|TRBV7-3|TRBJ2-1|15
TGTGCCAGCAGCTTATTGGGGACAGAAGTAGCTGAGCAGTTCTTC
CASSLLGTEVAEQFF
>.|TRBV6-1|TRBJ2-7|13
TGTGCCAGCTTGAGGGACTCTCCGGTCGAGCAGTACTTC
CASLRDSPVEQYF
>.|TRBV6-6|TRBJ2-5|16
TGTGCCAGCACCTATTTTCGGACAGATTCCCAAGAGACCCAGTACTTC
CASTYFRTDSQETQYF